These T cell receptor beta chains were read from a single sample in a study of cytomegalovirus exposure and HLA in healthy donors. Profiled with immunoSEQ multiplex PCR; TCRdb holds only in-frame clones, not every one. Among about 110,000 clones listed, about 64% were seen once. The sample was PBMCs. The receptor set was obtained from a female donor in good health and CMV-seronegative. Each CDR3 is given with its conserved first and last residue. Fields, in order: CDR3 DNA, CDR3 protein, J gene, V gene, D gene, clone size. The D gene is left open where the match is weak. A clone size is listed for some rows: how often the clone was seen (once, few, many), or a class if it is expanded.

DNA: TGTGCCAGTAGTAAAAACCCGGGACTAGCTTACGAGCAGTACTTC; CDR3: CASSKNPGLAYEQYF; J: TRBJ2-7; V: TRBV19; D: TRBD2; size: NA
DNA: TGTGCCAGCAGCACCTCGGACAGGGGGGGGAAGGAGCAGTTCTTC; CDR3: CASSTSDRGGKEQFF; J: TRBJ2-1; V: TRBV7-2; D: TRBD1; size: NA
DNA: TGCGCCAGCAGAGGGACTAGCGAGTCCAATGAGCAGTTCTTC; CDR3: CASRGTSESNEQFF; J: TRBJ2-1; V: TRBV5-1; D: TRBD2; size: few
DNA: TGTGCCAGCAGCCAACGGACAGGGTCGTTCACAGATACGCAGTATTTT; CDR3: CASSQRTGSFTDTQYF; J: TRBJ2-3; V: TRBV14; D: TRBD1; size: NA
DNA: TGTGCCAGCAGCCGAACTAGCGCCCCAGAGACCCAGTACTTC; CDR3: CASSRTSAPETQYF; J: TRBJ2-5; V: TRBV7-9; D: TRBD2; size: NA
DNA: TGTGCCAGCAGTACCCAGGGGTCGAACACTGAAGCTTTCTTT; CDR3: CASSTQGSNTEAFF; J: TRBJ1-1; V: TRBV6-6; D: NA; size: NA
DNA: TGTGCCAGCAGTTACGGGACTAGCGGGCGTAATGAGCAGTTCTTC; CDR3: CASSYGTSGRNEQFF; J: TRBJ2-1; V: TRBV28; D: TRBD2; size: few
DNA: TGCGCCAGCAGCCAAGGACAGGGAAAAGATACGCAGTATTTT; CDR3: CASSQGQGKDTQYF; J: TRBJ2-3; V: TRBV4-3; D: TRBD1; size: NA
DNA: TGTGCCAGCAGTCGCCGGGACAGGGGTTCTGAGCAGTACTTC; CDR3: CASSRRDRGSEQYF; J: TRBJ2-7; V: TRBV7-2; D: TRBD1; size: NA
DNA: TGTGCCAGCACCTTTCGGGGTGGTCAGCCCCAGCATTTT; CDR3: CASTFRGGQPQHF; J: TRBJ1-5; V: TRBV28; D: NA; size: NA
DNA: TGCGCCAGCAGCTTGACCCCCGGACAGAACACTGAAGCTTTCTTT; CDR3: CASSLTPGQNTEAFF; J: TRBJ1-1; V: TRBV5-1; D: NA; size: NA
DNA: TGTGCCAGCCACGGGACAAGTCACACCGGGGAGCTGTTTTTT; CDR3: CASHGTSHTGELFF; J: TRBJ2-2; V: TRBV25-1; D: NA; size: NA
DNA: TGTGCCAGCAGTTACTCAATTAGCGGGCAGTCCTACGAGCAGTACTTC; CDR3: CASSYSISGQSYEQYF; J: TRBJ2-7; V: TRBV6-5; D: TRBD2; size: NA
DNA: TGTGCCTGGAGTTTCGGAAGACAGGGGCTCACTGAAGCTTTCTTT; CDR3: CAWSFGRQGLTEAFF; J: TRBJ1-1; V: TRBV30; D: TRBD1; size: NA
DNA: TGTGCCAGCAGCACACTCCTTCTGGGGCAGAGCGACGAGCAGTACTTC; CDR3: CASSTLLLGQSDEQYF; J: TRBJ2-7; V: TRBV7-2; D: NA; size: NA
DNA: TGCAGCGTTGATGTGCCCTCCGGACACTCCTACGAGCAGTACTTC; CDR3: CSVDVPSGHSYEQYF; J: TRBJ2-7; V: TRBV29-1; D: NA; size: NA
DNA: TGTGCCAGCAGGTTACTGGGCAGGGGAGAGGCCCAGTACTTC; CDR3: CASRLLGRGEAQYF; J: TRBJ2-5; V: TRBV6-1; D: NA; size: NA
DNA: TGTGCCAGCAAGGCCCGGGCGGGGGTCTCTGAAAAACTGTTTTTT; CDR3: CASKARAGVSEKLFF; J: TRBJ1-4; V: TRBV2; D: NA; size: few
DNA: TGTGCCAGCAGCTTAGTGGGACTAGCGGGAGCTGGCAATGAGCAGTTCTTC; CDR3: CASSLVGLAGAGNEQFF; J: TRBJ2-1; V: TRBV5-4; D: TRBD2; size: NA
DNA: TGTGCCAGCAGCTCCCTTGTAGCGGGAGGGGAGACCCAGTACTTC; CDR3: CASSSLVAGGETQYF; J: TRBJ2-5; V: TRBV5-5; D: TRBD2; size: NA
DNA: TGTGCCAGTGCGGGAAATAGCAATCAGCCCCAGCATTTT; CDR3: CASAGNSNQPQHF; J: TRBJ1-5; V: TRBV6-6; D: NA; size: NA
DNA: TGTGCCAGCAGCTTAACGCCCCAGGGACAGTATGGCTACACCTTC; CDR3: CASSLTPQGQYGYTF; J: TRBJ1-2; V: TRBV7-2; D: TRBD1; size: NA
DNA: TGTGCCAGCGGCTTGGGACTAGCGGGAGGCACAGATACGCAATATTTT; CDR3: CASGLGLAGGTDTQYF; J: TRBJ2-3; V: TRBV2; D: TRBD2; size: once
DNA: TGCAGTGTGGGGAGGTTAGAGACCCAGTACTTC; CDR3: CSVGRLETQYF; J: TRBJ2-5; V: TRBV20-1; D: NA; size: NA
DNA: TGTGCCAGCAGCTTTATTGCGGTGAACACTGAAGCTTTCTTT; CDR3: CASSFIAVNTEAFF; J: TRBJ1-1; V: TRBV7-9; D: NA; size: few
DNA: TGTGCCAGCAGCGGTACAGGGGAGCTAGCGGGACAAAATGAGCAGTTCTTC; CDR3: CASSGTGELAGQNEQFF; J: TRBJ2-1; V: TRBV7-9; D: TRBD2; size: many
DNA: TGTGCCAGCAGGGGGGACAGGGGTAGAAATGAGCAGTTCTTC; CDR3: CASRGDRGRNEQFF; J: TRBJ2-1; V: TRBV6-1; D: TRBD1; size: NA
DNA: TGTGCCAGCAGCAAAGAACTAGCGGGAGGGCCGTGCTTCTACGAGCAGTACTTC; CDR3: CASSKELAGGPCFYEQYF; J: TRBJ2-7; V: TRBV21-1; D: NA; size: NA
DNA: TGTGCCAGCAGTAGCGGCTTAACCTACGAGCAGTACTTC; CDR3: CASSSGLTYEQYF; J: TRBJ2-7; V: TRBV28; D: NA; size: few
DNA: TGTGCCACCAGCAGCCCTCGGGAATTGGACAATGAGCAGTTCTTC; CDR3: CATSSPRELDNEQFF; J: TRBJ2-1; V: TRBV15; D: NA; size: NA
DNA: TGTGCCAGCAGTGACAGGGGAGGGGATGTTGACATTCAGTACTTC; CDR3: CASSDRGGDVDIQYF; J: TRBJ2-4; V: TRBV2; D: NA; size: few
DNA: TGTGCCAGCAGCTCTTATTGGGGAGAGTCAGAGGCCAAAAACATTCAGTACTTC; CDR3: CASSSYWGESEAKNIQYF; J: TRBJ2-4; V: TRBV11-3; D: NA; size: NA
DNA: TGTGCCAGCAGCTCAACAGGGGGCGAAGTCGGCAAAGGCTACACCTTC; CDR3: CASSSTGGEVGKGYTF; J: TRBJ1-2; V: TRBV11-3; D: TRBD1; size: NA
DNA: TGTGCCAGCAGTTACTCTAGCGGGAGGGATCAGAACATTCAGTACTTC; CDR3: CASSYSSGRDQNIQYF; J: TRBJ2-4; V: TRBV6-5; D: TRBD2; size: NA
DNA: TGTGCCAGCAGACGACTAGCGGGAGAGGGGAATGAGCAGTTCTTC; CDR3: CASRRLAGEGNEQFF; J: TRBJ2-1; V: TRBV2; D: TRBD2; size: few
DNA: TGCGCCAGCAGCTTGGACTTACTAGCGGCCAAATCGGGGGAGCTGTTTTTT; CDR3: CASSLDLLAAKSGELFF; J: TRBJ2-2; V: TRBV5-1; D: TRBD2; size: NA
DNA: TGTGCCAGCAGTGTAGGCGGGGGCACAGATACGCAGTATTTT; CDR3: CASSVGGGTDTQYF; J: TRBJ2-3; V: TRBV25-1; D: NA; size: NA
DNA: TGTGCCAGCAGCTTGACTAGCGGGAGGGCGTACAATGAGCAGTTCTTC; CDR3: CASSLTSGRAYNEQFF; J: TRBJ2-1; V: TRBV7-3; D: TRBD2; size: NA
DNA: TGTGCCAGTAGTATCGGCGGAGTTAGGGAGCAGTACTTC; CDR3: CASSIGGVREQYF; J: TRBJ2-7; V: TRBV19; D: NA; size: NA
DNA: TGTGCCTGGAGTTCCCTACTAGCGGCCGAGCAGTACTTC; CDR3: CAWSSLLAAEQYF; J: TRBJ2-7; V: TRBV30; D: TRBD2; size: NA
DNA: TGTGCCAGCAGGCGGGTTTCCTACAATGAGCAGTTCTTC; CDR3: CASRRVSYNEQFF; J: TRBJ2-1; V: TRBV6-5; D: NA; size: few
DNA: TGTGCCATCAGTGAGTCGAGACAGGGTGGAGACGAGCAGTACTTC; CDR3: CAISESRQGGDEQYF; J: TRBJ2-7; V: TRBV10-3; D: TRBD1; size: NA
DNA: TGTGCCAGCAGAAAGGGACTAGCCAAAAACATTCAGTACTTC; CDR3: CASRKGLAKNIQYF; J: TRBJ2-4; V: TRBV2; D: NA; size: NA
DNA: TGTGCCAGCAGCAGCGGACAGGGGGCAAGCTCCTACAATGAGCAGTTCTTC; CDR3: CASSSGQGASSYNEQFF; J: TRBJ2-1; V: TRBV7-6; D: TRBD1; size: NA
DNA: TGCGCCAGCAGCCTACTAGCGGGAGGTCTTAGAGGCAGTGAGCAGTTCTTC; CDR3: CASSLLAGGLRGSEQFF; J: TRBJ2-1; V: TRBV5-1; D: TRBD2; size: NA
DNA: TGCGCCAGCAGCCAAGAGTTCACAGCCATGAACACTGAAGCTTTCTTT; CDR3: CASSQEFTAMNTEAFF; J: TRBJ1-1; V: TRBV4-1; D: NA; size: NA
DNA: TGCGCCAGCAGCCAAGACCGGGGGGCTGGCACCGGGGAGCTGTTTTTT; CDR3: CASSQDRGAGTGELFF; J: TRBJ2-2; V: TRBV4-3; D: NA; size: few
DNA: TGCGCCAGCAGCTTGAGTCGAGCGGCGGGGGTAACCGGGGAGCTGTTTTTT; CDR3: CASSLSRAAGVTGELFF; J: TRBJ2-2; V: TRBV5-1; D: TRBD2; size: NA
DNA: TGTGCCAGCAGTCGACACGGTAATCAGCCCCAGCATTTT; CDR3: CASSRHGNQPQHF; J: TRBJ1-5; V: TRBV28; D: NA; size: NA
DNA: TGTGCCAGCAGCTACCCTCGGACTAGCGGGAGGGTCAATGAGCAGTTCTTC; CDR3: CASSYPRTSGRVNEQFF; J: TRBJ2-1; V: TRBV9; D: TRBD2; size: NA
DNA: TGTGCCAGCAGCGTAGGCGGCACCACAGATACGCAGTATTTT; CDR3: CASSVGGTTDTQYF; J: TRBJ2-3; V: TRBV9; D: NA; size: few
DNA: TGTGCCACCAGCAGGGCCGAGACAGGGGGCACTGAAGCTTTCTTT; CDR3: CATSRAETGGTEAFF; J: TRBJ1-1; V: TRBV15; D: TRBD1; size: NA
DNA: TGTGCCAGCAGCTTACGGCGAGGCGAGCAGTACTTC; CDR3: CASSLRRGEQYF; J: TRBJ2-7; V: TRBV5-4; D: NA; size: NA